Reported below is one T cell receptor (beta chain). Profiled with immunoSEQ multiplex PCR; TCRdb holds only in-frame clones, not every one. The repertoire consists of 70,000 to 95,000 clones, with approximately 96% occurring once and the leading ten covering more than 0.15%. These data are taken from a study of technical replicates of blood from several donors. The sample taken for sequencing was T cells isolated from PBMCs. The TCR sequence derives from a human donor in good health.

CDR3 in DNA: TGTGCCAGCAGTATAACGGGCCTGGGGCGGGAGGAAAATCGGGAGCTGTTTTTT. This gives the protein CASSITGLGREENRELFF. The V gene is TRBV13, the J gene TRBJ2-2; 8 bases agree with TRBD2. The ends lost 6 bases at V and 9 bases at J; junction bases unmatched: 21. Germline assignment: CDR1 PRHDT and CDR2 FYEKMQ (reference sequence). The CDR3 runs to 18 residues.